These 28 T cell receptor beta chains came from one sample sequenced in a study of cytomegalovirus exposure and HLA in healthy donors. PCR employed 60 Vbeta and 13 Jbeta primers. Assay: immunoSEQ multiplex PCR; the TCRdb copy retains only in-frame clones and omits some. The top ten clones hold 0.098% of a sample with 190,000 or so clones, 82% of them seen once. The sequenced sample was PBMCs. These receptors all stem from a boy younger than 10 in good health and CMV-seronegative.

The J gene is TRBJ2-3, the V gene TRBV5-6; D gene ambiguous. This CDR3 is 12 amino acids long. The germline V gene encodes CDR1 SGHDT and CDR2 YYEEEE. V lost 4 bases and J 1 base, leaving 4 bases between the germline ends. The CDR3 DNA reads as TGTGCCAGCAGCCGAGGCACAGATACGCAGTATTTT. Protein sequence: CASSRGTDTQYF.

This clone was seen just once. The chain carries TRBV5-1 and TRBJ2-5; D uncertain. Deletions cut 0 bases from V and 1 base from J, with 7 bases between. From germline, CDR1 is SGHRS and CDR2 YFSETQ. CDR3 size: 14 residues. CDR3: CASSLGLSQETQYF. For the CDR3, the DNA is TGCGCCAGCAGCTTGGGCCTATCCCAAGAGACCCAGTACTTC.

This clone was recorded once. Here the CDR3 DNA reads TGCGCCAGCAGCGTCCAGGACAGGGGGACTGAAGCTTTCTTT. This codes for CASSVQDRGTEAFF. The chain employs TRBV5-1 and TRBJ1-1; 10 nucleotides agree with TRBD1. V trimming: 4 bases; J trimming: 5 bases; junction bases outside the gene matches: 5. CDR1 SGHRS and CDR2 YFSETQ come from the germline V gene. The CDR3 totals 14 residues.

Points on this clone: The junction shows a germline mismatch at one end, possibly a read error. The V and J genes are TRBV7-9 and TRBJ2-7, with D possibly being TRBD1 (6 bases). Germline V lookup: CDR1 SEHNR, CDR2 FQNEAQ (reference sequence). This CDR3 is 14 amino acids long. CDR3 sequence: CASSPIGLRTAGDF. CDR3 in DNA: TGTGCCAGCAGCCCAATTGGCCTTAGGACAGCCGGGGACTTC.

This chain's CDR3 is CASSLQGGVGNQPQHF. The DNA of the CDR3 is TGTGCCAGCAGCTTACAGGGTGGGGTTGGCAATCAGCCCCAGCATTTT. The V gene is TRBV11-2, the J gene TRBJ1-5; D may be TRBD1 (5 bases). This CDR3 is 16 amino acids long. The V end lost 2 bases, the J end lost 2 bases, and 13 bases lay between the germline ends. Germline CDR1 is SGHAT and CDR2 is FQNNGV.

The rearrangement uses TRBV5-5 and TRBJ2-7; unclear D gene. The CDR3 has 13 amino acids. The V end was cut by 5 bases, the J end by 7 bases, with 16 bases between. Per the germline V gene, CDR1 is SGHKS and CDR2 is YYEKEE (reference sequence). Here the CDR3 reads CASSPRSGLEQYF. The CDR3 coding sequence is TGTGCCAGCAGTCCTAGGTCCGGGTTGGAGCAGTACTTC.

This chain links TRBV5-4 with TRBJ1-2, with TRBD1 as a possible D gene (6 bases). V was pared by 2 bases and J by 6 bases, with 17 bases between. CDR3 length: 15 residues. Germline V gene lookup returns CDR1 SGHNT and CDR2 YYREEE (reference sequence). CDR3 sequence: CASSFKGVNTNGYTF. The DNA for the CDR3 is TGTGCCAGCAGCTTCAAGGGGGTGAATACCAATGGCTACACCTTC. Full variable domain (outside the CDR3, taken from reference TRBV5-4 and TRBJ1-2): ETGVTQSPTHLIKTRGQQVTLRCSSQSGHNTVSWYQQALGQGPQFIFQYYREEENGRGNFPPRFSGLQFPNYSSELNVNALELDDSALYLCASSFKGVNTNGYTFGSGTRLTVV.

The genes are TRBV6-1 and TRBJ1-4, with D maybe TRBD1 (6 bases). Germline CDR1 is MNHNS and CDR2 is SASEGT. This CDR3 region has 15 residues. The V gene lost 4 bases and the J gene lost 1 base, with 10 bases spanning the gap. The DNA for the CDR3 is TGTGCCAGCAGTGTCAGGGGCCGAACTAATGAAAAACTGTTTTTT. This sequence encodes CASSVRGRTNEKLFF.

The chain uses TRBV7-9 and TRBJ1-2, with D maybe TRBD1 (6 bases). The germline gives CDR1 SEHNR, CDR2 FQNEAQ (reference sequence). V was cut by 1 base and J by 4 bases, with 25 bases left in between. There are 19 residues in the CDR3. CDR3 loop: CASSLGALPTGRGSYGYTF. The CDR3 nucleotides are TGTGCCAGCAGCTTAGGGGCCTTACCTACAGGGAGAGGGTCCTATGGCTACACCTTC. Combining the CDR3 with reference TRBV7-9 and TRBJ1-2 gives the whole variable domain DTGVSQNPRHKITKRGQNVTFRCDPISEHNRLYWYRQTLGQGPEFLTYFQNEAQLEKSRLLSDRFSAERPKGSFSTLEIQRTEQGDSAMYLCASSLGALPTGRGSYGYTFGSGTRLTVV.

V usage is TRBV7-6 and J usage is TRBJ1-2, with D uncertain. The CDR3 covers 13 residues. V was shortened by 5 bases and J by 8 bases, with 15 bases between the two germline ends. Germline CDR1 and CDR2: SGHVS and FNYEAQ. CDR3 sequence: CASSPGGWWGYTF. As DNA, the CDR3 is TGTGCCAGCAGCCCAGGAGGGTGGTGGGGCTACACCTTC. Full variable domain (outside the CDR3, taken from reference TRBV7-6 and TRBJ1-2): GAGVSQSPRYKVTKRGQDVALRCDPISGHVSLYWYRQALGQGPEFLTYFNYEAQQDKSGLPNDRFSAERPEGSISTLTIQRTEQRDSAMYRCASSPGGWWGYTFGSGTRLTVV.

The gene calls are TRBV16 and TRBJ2-7; D unresolved. V dropped 0 bases and J dropped 3 bases, with 9 bases sitting between them. This CDR3 has 14 amino acids. CDR1 KGHSY and CDR2 FQNENV come from the germline V gene. The CDR3 DNA sequence: TGTGCCAGCAGCCAATCTCACAGTCTCTACGAGCAGTACTTC. Translated, it gives CASSQSHSLYEQYF.

This sequence joins TRBV7-6 and TRBJ2-5, with a tentative D call TRBD2 (6 bases). The CDR3 has 16 amino acids. The V gene's germline CDR1 is SGHVS and CDR2 FNYEAQ. Trimming shortened V by 5 bases and J by 5 bases, and 21 bases separated the two germline ends. The CDR3: CASSPLGGGFGETQYF. Written as DNA, the CDR3 is TGTGCCAGCAGCCCTTTGGGGGGTGGGTTCGGGGAGACCCAGTACTTC.

The chain carries TRBV5-1 and TRBJ1-1, with 7 bases identical to TRBD1. The CDR3 has 14 residues. The trim removed 5 bases at V and 1 base at J, leaving 5 bases unmatched. Germline assignment: CDR1 SGHRS and CDR2 YFSETQ. The CDR3 reads CASRRGGENTEAFF. The CDR3, as DNA: TGCGCCAGCAGACGAGGGGGCGAGAACACTGAAGCTTTCTTT.

This sequence joins TRBV29-1 and TRBJ2-7, with D tentatively TRBD2 (6 bases). The germline CDR1 and CDR2 sequences are SQVTM and ANQGSEA. The CDR3 has 12 residues. Trimming took off 2 bases at V and 5 bases at J, with 10 bases between the two ends. CDR3 amino acids: CSVELTGDEQYF. The CDR3 nucleotides read TGCAGCGTTGAACTTACGGGGGACGAGCAGTACTTC.

The genes are TRBV7-3 and TRBJ1-5; D is unclear. Germline V gene lookup returns CDR1 SGHTA and CDR2 FQGTGA. This CDR3 has 13 residues. V was pared by 5 bases and J by 7 bases, with 12 bases between. Here the CDR3 reads CASSPTGGQPQHF. In DNA form, the CDR3 reads TGTGCCAGCAGCCCCACGGGTGGGCAGCCCCAGCATTTT.

The chain is built from TRBV5-1 and TRBJ2-2, with a tentative D call TRBD2 (5 bases). V shed 2 bases and J shed 6 bases, with 11 bases lying between them. This CDR3 is built from 14 residues. The germline V gene encodes CDR1 SGHRS and CDR2 YFSETQ. The CDR3 reads CASSLTGWAGELFF. Written as DNA, the CDR3 is TGCGCCAGCAGCTTAACGGGGTGGGCCGGGGAGCTGTTTTTT.

Here the CDR3 DNA reads TGTGCCAGCAGACCCTCTACAGACAGGGAAGATACGCAGTATTTT. This gives the protein CASRPSTDREDTQYF. The rearrangement joins TRBV28 to TRBJ2-3; 7 bases align to TRBD1. CDR1 MDHEN and CDR2 SYDVKM come from the germline V gene. J was trimmed by 5 bases and V by 6 bases; bases with no gene match: 11. This CDR3 contains 15 residues. Using reference TRBV28 and TRBJ2-3 for the parts outside the CDR3, the full variable domain is DVKVTQSSRYLVKRTGEKVFLECVQDMDHENMFWYRQDPGLGLRLIYFSYDVKMKEKGDIPEGYSVSREKKERFSLILESASTNQTSMYLCASRPSTDREDTQYFGPGTRLTVL.

J is TRBJ1-4 and V is TRBV13; D not certain. The germline V and J ends were trimmed by 5 bases and 6 bases, with 10 bases remaining between them. CDR1 and CDR2 from the germline V gene are PRHDT and FYEKMQ (reference sequence). The CDR3 loop spans 13 amino acids. CDR3 DNA: TGTGCCAGCAGCCACACCCTCCATGAAAAACTGTTTTTT. Translated, it gives CASSHTLHEKLFF.

The V and J genes are TRBV27 and TRBJ1-5; possibly TRBD1 for D (6 bases). Trimming pared 8 bases from V and 6 bases from J, leaving 23 bases between. The CDR3 extends over 16 amino acids. From germline, CDR1 is MNHEY and CDR2 SMNVEV (reference sequence). For the CDR3, the DNA is TGTGCCAGCTGCGGGGGCGGCCCGAACTCGGGTCAGCCCCAGCATTTT. Amino acid sequence: CASCGGGPNSGQPQHF.

In regard to this clone: The sample has other DNA sequences that encode this CDR3 too. V gene TRBV19 combines with J gene TRBJ1-1; D is ambiguous. CDR3 length: 16 amino acids. V lost 7 bases, J lost 3 bases, and 21 bases lay in between. Germline-derived CDR1 and CDR2 are LNHDA and SQIVND (reference sequence). The DNA of the CDR3 is TGTGCCAGTATCAGTGGACTACTTTGGGGAGACACTGAAGCTTTCTTT. Translation gives CASISGLLWGDTEAFF.

The chain links TRBV5-1 to TRBJ2-5, with 9 bases matching TRBD1. This CDR3 contains 14 residues. Per the germline V gene, CDR1 is SGHRS and CDR2 is YFSETQ. V shed 6 bases and J 3 bases; nucleotides not matched to a gene: 6. The CDR3 loop is CASNLGQGKETQYF. The DNA for the CDR3 is TGCGCCAGCAACCTGGGACAGGGAAAAGAGACCCAGTACTTC.

This clone has just one count. The CDR3: CASSPVWDRENSPLHF. DNA of the CDR3: TGTGCCAGCAGCCCAGTCTGGGACAGGGAAAATTCACCCCTCCACTTT. The gene calls are TRBV7-6 and TRBJ1-6; 9 bases are a match to TRBD1. CDR3 size: 16 residues. Trimming cost V 5 bases and J 7 bases; bases outside gene matches: 9. The germline V gene has CDR1 SGHVS and CDR2 FNYEAQ.

The chain links TRBV10-3 to TRBJ1-2, with D perhaps TRBD1 (6 bases). The germline V and J ends were trimmed by 0 bases and 0 bases, with 11 bases remaining between them. Germline CDR1 is ENHRY and CDR2 is SYGVKD. The CDR3 spans 16 residues. The CDR3 DNA follows: TGTGCCATCAGTGAGTCCTACAGGGCTCCTAACTATGGCTACACCTTC. Translating gives CAISESYRAPNYGYTF.

CDR3: CASSPSGGSTEAFF. The CDR3 bases are TGTGCCAGCAGCCCATCTGGAGGGAGCACTGAAGCTTTCTTT. The J gene is TRBJ1-1, the V gene TRBV7-3; D ambiguous. The CDR3 is 14 residues long. V gave up 5 bases and J gave up 4 bases, with 14 bases separating them. In germline, CDR1 is SGHTA, CDR2 FQGTGA.

In this sample, this clone turned up a few times. V usage is TRBV5-8 and J usage is TRBJ1-5; no definite D call. The CDR3 covers 13 residues. Deletions cut 0 bases from V and 5 bases from J, with 6 bases between. Germline CDR1 is SGHTS and CDR2 is YDEGEE. The chain's CDR3 is CASSLARDQPQHF. CDR3 bases: TGTGCCAGCAGCTTGGCCCGTGATCAGCCCCAGCATTTT.

The sample holds a few counts of this clone. This chain links TRBV10-3 with TRBJ1-3; D is unresolved. The CDR3 extends over 15 amino acids. Germline CDR1 ENHRY, CDR2 SYGVKD. V dropped 0 bases and J dropped 0 bases, with 6 bases sitting between them. The CDR3 here is CAISESRLSGNTIYF. CDR3 sequence (DNA): TGTGCCATCAGTGAGTCGAGGCTCTCTGGAAACACCATATATTTT.

The rearrangement links TRBV11-2 to TRBJ1-2; the D is unclear. V gave up 1 base and J gave up 0 bases, with 9 bases separating them. CDR1 is SGHAT, CDR2 FQNNGV, per germline. This CDR3 is 15 amino acids long. CDR3 protein: CASSLVANPNYGYTF. In DNA form, the CDR3 reads TGTGCCAGCAGCTTAGTAGCTAACCCTAACTATGGCTACACCTTC. The full variable domain, its missing parts supplied by reference TRBV11-2 and TRBJ1-2, is EAGVAQSPRYKIIEKRQSVAFWCNPISGHATLYWYQQILGQGPKLLIQFQNNGVVDDSQLPKDRFSAERLKGVDSTLKIQPAKLEDSAVYLCASSLVANPNYGYTFGSGTRLTVV.

The chain uses TRBV7-8 and TRBJ2-1; 8 bases align to TRBD2. The V segment lost 5 bases and the J segment 8 bases; nucleotides outside the gene matches: 20. The germline CDR1 and CDR2 sequences are SGHVS and FQNEAQ. The CDR3 is 18 residues long. This CDR3 reads CASSEATLGGAQWDEQFF. For the CDR3, the DNA is TGTGCCAGCAGCGAAGCGACCCTCGGGGGGGCTCAGTGGGATGAGCAGTTCTTC.